Listed here is a single T cell receptor beta chain. Its antigen is undetermined. The record originates from a study of CD8 T cells in ankylosing spondylitis. Study-wide results and limits: Seemingly distinctive of ankylosing spondylitis blood was a TCR beta motif formed by eight highly homologous variants. In peripheral blood, disease-linked CD8+ clones occurred at relatively low frequencies. A number of the motif variants had already been described in reactive arthritis synovial fluid and blood. The clones that were linked to disease were reported to be significantly enriched in matched synovial fluid samples from ankylosing spondylitis patients.

Looked up from germline, CDR1 is MGHRA and CDR2 is YSYEKL. V gave up 1 base and J gave up 2 bases, with 17 bases separating them. The CDR3 extends over 17 amino acids. The authors made TCR beta libraries by quantitative 5'-RACE with molecular barcodes. A single record per CDR3 protein comes from TCRdb applying MiXCR to the 5' RACE reads. The sample holds 300,000 to 400,000 distinct CDR3 sequences, 20% to 25% seen once. The sequenced sample consisted of blood, either unsorted or a sorted T cell fraction (not recorded which). The rearrangement uses TRBV4-1 and TRBJ2-5; possible D gene TRBD2, 6 bases. The clonotype originates from a male donor with ankylosing spondylitis. The CDR3 region is CASSQGGGRPGQETQYF. The CDR3, as DNA: TGCGCCAGCAGCCAAGGTGGAGGGCGACCCGGGCAAGAGACCCAGTACTTC.